One and the same sample provided the 9 T cell receptor beta chains below, sequenced in a study of chemoradiotherapy in HPV16-positive cancers. Profiling relied on immunoSEQ multiplex PCR, and the TCRdb table lists in-frame clones only, not all of them. The sample consists of over 10,000 clones, about 91% of them appearing once. The starting material was blood, obtained from a patient who underwent chemoradiotherapy. These TCRs come from a human donor with HPV-associated anogenital cancer.

This rearrangement joins TRBV2 to TRBJ1-5; 9 nucleotides align to TRBD1. CDR3 length: 14 residues. V lost 7 bases and J lost 6; bases outside the gene matches: 7. The germline V gene has CDR1 SNHLY and CDR2 FYNNEI. The chain's CDR3 is CASNVDRGFQPQHF. DNA for the CDR3: TGTGCCAGCAACGTAGACAGGGGGTTTCAGCCCCAGCATTTT.

This chain links TRBV5-4 with TRBJ2-5, with TRBD1 as a possible D gene (6 bases). V lost 3 bases, J lost 0 bases, and 9 bases lay in between. The CDR3 sequence is 14 residues long. CDR1 and CDR2 (germline): SGHNT, YYREEE (reference sequence). The CDR3 spells CASSYEGDQETQYF. The CDR3, as DNA: TGTGCCAGCAGCTACGAGGGGGACCAAGAGACCCAGTACTTC.

V is TRBV28 and J is TRBJ2-5, with D perhaps TRBD1 or TRBD2 (5 bases each). Germline CDR1 and CDR2: MDHEN and SYDVKM. The CDR3 sequence is 15 residues long. Trimming pared 5 bases from V and 5 bases from J, leaving 18 bases between. The CDR3 reads CASSPLGTAVETQYF. CDR3 DNA sequence: TGTGCCAGCAGTCCGCTTGGGACCGCGGTTGAGACCCAGTACTTC.

This clone was seen a single time. The chain employs TRBV18 and TRBJ2-3; 15 nucleotides line up with TRBD2. After removal of 3 bases from V and 4 bases from J, the junction contained 8 bases not matched to a gene. The V gene's germline CDR1 is KGHSH and CDR2 LQKENI. This CDR3 has 18 residues. CDR3 in DNA: TGTGCCAGCTCACCCACCGGACTAGCGGGAGGGCAGGCAGATACGCAGTATTTT. Translating it yields CASSPTGLAGGQADTQYF.

The rearrangement uses TRBV4-3 and TRBJ2-7; 11 bases are shared with TRBD2. The germline gives CDR1 LGHNA, CDR2 YSLEER. Trimming at V came to 0 bases and at J to 1 base, leaving 5 bases not matched to a gene. The CDR3 length is 17 residues. The CDR3 protein is CASSQDLLAGDSYEQYF. CDR3 nucleotides: TGCGCCAGCAGCCAAGACCTACTAGCGGGGGATTCCTACGAGCAGTACTTC.

The chain is built from TRBV10-2 and TRBJ2-1; D gene ambiguous. The CDR3 has 13 amino acids. Trimming removed 6 bases at V and 5 bases at J, with 11 bases between. Germline CDR1 is WSHSY and CDR2 is SAAADI. CDR3 DNA sequence: TGCGCCAGCAGCCAAACTGAAAACAATGAGCAGTTCTTC. It specifies CASSQTENNEQFF.

This sequence joins TRBV9 and TRBJ2-2; 7 bases match TRBD2. V shed 0 bases, J shed 7 bases, and the junction held 9 bases outside the gene matches. Germline CDR1 reads SGDLS; CDR2 reads YYNGEE. This CDR3 is built from 16 residues. CDR3 DNA sequence: TGTGCCAGCAGCGTAGGGGGGGGTCGAGCCCTCGGGGAGCTGTTTTTT. Translation: CASSVGGGRALGELFF.

The chain is built from TRBV28 and TRBJ1-5; D is uncertain. The CDR3 spans 11 residues. V lost 3 bases, J lost 7 bases, and 4 bases lay in between. Germline values: CDR1 MDHEN, CDR2 SYDVKM. DNA of the CDR3: TGTGCCAGCAGTTTTGGACAGCCCCAGCATTTT. It encodes CASSFGQPQHF. Based on the CDR3 plus reference TRBV28 and TRBJ1-5, the full variable domain is DVKVTQSSRYLVKRTGEKVFLECVQDMDHENMFWYRQDPGLGLRLIYFSYDVKMKEKGDIPEGYSVSREKKERFSLILESASTNQTSMYLCASSFGQPQHFGDGTRLSIL.

The V call is TRBV6-4, the J call TRBJ2-3, with a possible D match to TRBD1 (6 bases). Trimming removed 3 bases from V and 1 base from J, with 8 bases in between. CDR1 and CDR2 from the germline V gene are MRHNA and SNTAGT. The length of the CDR3 is 14 residues. CDR3 residues: CASSETGRTDTQYF. The CDR3 DNA is TGTGCCAGCAGTGAGACAGGCCGCACAGATACGCAGTATTTT.